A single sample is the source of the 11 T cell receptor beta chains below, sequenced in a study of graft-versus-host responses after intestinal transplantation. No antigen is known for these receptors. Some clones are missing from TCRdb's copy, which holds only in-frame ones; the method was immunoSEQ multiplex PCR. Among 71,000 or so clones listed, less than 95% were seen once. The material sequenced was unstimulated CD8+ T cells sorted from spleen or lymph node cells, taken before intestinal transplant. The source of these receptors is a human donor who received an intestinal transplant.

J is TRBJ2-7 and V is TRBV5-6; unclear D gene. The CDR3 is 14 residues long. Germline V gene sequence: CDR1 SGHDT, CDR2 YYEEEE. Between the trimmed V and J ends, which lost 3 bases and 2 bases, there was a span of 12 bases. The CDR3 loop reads CASSSGRQTYEQYF. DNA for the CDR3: TGTGCCAGCAGCTCTGGCAGGCAAACCTACGAGCAGTACTTC.

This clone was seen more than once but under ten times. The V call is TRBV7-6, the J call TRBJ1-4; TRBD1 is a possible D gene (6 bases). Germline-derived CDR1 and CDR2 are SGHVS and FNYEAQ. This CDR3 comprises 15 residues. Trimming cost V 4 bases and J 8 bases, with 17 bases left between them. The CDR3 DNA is TGTGCCAGCAGCTCCTACAGGGACGGGAGGGAAAAACTGTTTTTT. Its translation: CASSSYRDGREKLFF.

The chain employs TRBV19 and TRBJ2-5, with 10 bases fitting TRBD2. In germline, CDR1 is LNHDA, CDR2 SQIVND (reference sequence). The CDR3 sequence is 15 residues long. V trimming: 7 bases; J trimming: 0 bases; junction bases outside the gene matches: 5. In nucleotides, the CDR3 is TGTGCCAGTACATTTAGCGGGGGGAACCAAGAGACCCAGTACTTC. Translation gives CASTFSGGNQETQYF.

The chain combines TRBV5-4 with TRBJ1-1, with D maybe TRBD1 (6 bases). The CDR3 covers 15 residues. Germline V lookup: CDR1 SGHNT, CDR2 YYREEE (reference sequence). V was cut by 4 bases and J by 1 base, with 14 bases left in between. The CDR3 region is CASSVPGTPNTEAFF. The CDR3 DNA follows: TGTGCCAGCAGCGTACCCGGGACACCGAACACTGAAGCTTTCTTT.

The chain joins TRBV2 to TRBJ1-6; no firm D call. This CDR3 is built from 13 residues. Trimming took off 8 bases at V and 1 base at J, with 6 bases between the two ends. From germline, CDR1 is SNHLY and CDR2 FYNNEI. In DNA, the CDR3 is TGTGCCAGCGCGAGTTCCTATAATTCACCCCTCCACTTT. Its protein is CASASSYNSPLHF.

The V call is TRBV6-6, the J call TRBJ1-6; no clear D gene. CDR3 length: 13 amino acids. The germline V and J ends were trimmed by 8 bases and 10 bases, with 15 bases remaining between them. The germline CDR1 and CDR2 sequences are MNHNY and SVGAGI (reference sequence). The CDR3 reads CASLPGGGSPLHF. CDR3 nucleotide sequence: TGTGCCAGCCTTCCGGGCGGAGGGTCACCCCTCCACTTT.

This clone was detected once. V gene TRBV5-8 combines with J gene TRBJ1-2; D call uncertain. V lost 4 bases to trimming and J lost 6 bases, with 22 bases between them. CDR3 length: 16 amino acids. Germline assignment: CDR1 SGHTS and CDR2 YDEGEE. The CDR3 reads CASSPHIFGFSDGYTF. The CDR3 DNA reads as TGTGCCAGCAGCCCCCATATATTCGGGTTTAGTGATGGCTACACCTTC.

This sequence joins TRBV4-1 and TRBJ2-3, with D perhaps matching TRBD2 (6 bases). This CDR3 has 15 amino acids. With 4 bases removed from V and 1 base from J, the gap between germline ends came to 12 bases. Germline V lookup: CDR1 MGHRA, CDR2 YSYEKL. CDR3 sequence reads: CASSLEGVGTDTQYF. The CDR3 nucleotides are TGCGCCAGCAGCCTGGAGGGCGTTGGCACAGATACGCAGTATTTT.

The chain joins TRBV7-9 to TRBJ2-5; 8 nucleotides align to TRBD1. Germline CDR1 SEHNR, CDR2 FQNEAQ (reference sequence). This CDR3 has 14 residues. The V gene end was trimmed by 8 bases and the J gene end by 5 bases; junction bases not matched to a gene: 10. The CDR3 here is CASGSPGGGETQYF. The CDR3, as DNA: TGTGCCAGCGGATCCCCAGGGGGCGGGGAGACCCAGTACTTC.

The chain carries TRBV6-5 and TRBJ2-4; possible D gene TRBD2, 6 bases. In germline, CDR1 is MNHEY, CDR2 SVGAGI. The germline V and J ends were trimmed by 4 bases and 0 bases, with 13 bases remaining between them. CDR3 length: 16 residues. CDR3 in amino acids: CASSFGTPTAKNIQYF. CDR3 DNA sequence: TGTGCCAGCAGTTTCGGGACTCCCACAGCCAAAAACATTCAGTACTTC.

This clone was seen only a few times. CDR3 coding DNA: TGCAGCGTTCCCCCGGGGAACGTTGGTGAAGCTTTCTTT. This encodes CSVPPGNVGEAFF. This chain links TRBV29-1 with TRBJ1-1; no clear D. Germline loops: CDR1 SQVTM, CDR2 ANQGSEA. This CDR3 comprises 13 residues. Trimming removed 5 bases at V and 7 bases at J, with 17 bases between.